The 10 T cell receptor beta chains below come from one sample, sequenced in a study of tumor and adjacent non-tumor tissue in lung cancer. The template was RNA from unsorted bulk tissue. The library came from three nested PCR rounds adapted from ARM-PCR protocols. TCRdb fed the multiplex PCR reads into MiXCR, producing one record per CDR3 protein. The table records 60,000 to 85,000 distinct CDR3 sequences, under 80% of them present only once. Material for sequencing was lung tumor tissue. The receptors stem from a woman between 45 and 60 years old with non-small cell lung cancer.

The V gene is TRBV28, the J gene TRBJ2-2; 8 bases fit TRBD2. There are 14 residues in the CDR3. Germline V gene sequence: CDR1 MDHEN, CDR2 SYDVKM. The CDR3 coding sequence is TGTACTAGCAGTCCGACTAGCGCGACCGGGGAGCTGTTTTTT. Protein sequence: CTSSPTSATGELFF.

This clonotype was recorded at least ten times. The V gene is TRBV20-1, the J gene TRBJ2-1, with TRBD2 matching over 10 bases. This CDR3 has 13 amino acids. Germline assignment: CDR1 DFQATT and CDR2 SNEGSKA (reference sequence). V lost 5 bases to trimming and J lost 3 bases; unmatched junction nucleotides: 1. For the CDR3, the DNA is TGCAGTGCTGGGACTAGCGACTACAATGAGCAGTTCTTC. Its protein product is CSAGTSDYNEQFF.

This clonotype showed up many times. The chain links TRBV5-6 to TRBJ1-2; the D is unclear. The CDR3 has 12 amino acids. Germline CDR1 and CDR2: SGHDT and YYEEEE. The germline V and J ends were trimmed by 0 bases and 5 bases, with 5 bases remaining between them. CDR3 DNA: TGTGCCAGCAGCTTGGCGCCATATGGCTACACCTTC. It is translated as CASSLAPYGYTF.

Details on this clonotype: A clone one base away is much larger, so this may be a read error. The rearrangement links TRBV20-1 to TRBJ2-7; tentative D call: TRBD1 (5 bases). CDR3 size: 13 residues. Looked up from germline, CDR1 is DFQATT and CDR2 is SNEGSKA (reference sequence). CDR3 sequence: CNAATYGAYEQYF. The CDR3 region has the DNA TGCAATGCCGCTACCTATGGGGCATACGAGCAGTACTTC.

This clonotype was counted ten times or more. The chain couples TRBV6-5 to TRBJ2-7; D ambiguous. The CDR3 is 14 amino acids. Deletions cut 3 bases from V and 1 base from J, with 10 bases between. The V gene's germline CDR1 is MNHEY and CDR2 SVGAGI. In nucleotides, the CDR3 is TGTGCCAGCAGTTATGCCGGCGGTTCCTACGAGCAGTACTTC. It yields the protein CASSYAGGSYEQYF.

The chain is built from TRBV29-1 and TRBJ2-1, with 9 bases fitting TRBD2. The length of the CDR3 is 16 residues. In germline, CDR1 is SQVTM, CDR2 ANQGSEA. V gave up 6 bases and J gave up 9 bases; unmatched junction bases: 18. CDR3 DNA sequence: TGCAGCGTATACTCCTGGACTAGCGAGAGTAGTTTTGAGCAGTTCTTC. Encoded protein: CSVYSWTSESSFEQFF.

This clonotype was observed a few times. The rearrangement uses TRBV2 and TRBJ2-6; unclear D gene. Trimming cost V 4 bases and J 4 bases, with 8 bases left between them. The CDR3 runs to 14 residues. Germline lookup yields CDR1 SNHLY and CDR2 FYNNEI. The DNA of the CDR3 is TGTGCCAGCAGTGGGGGTCACGGGGCCAACGTCCTGACTTTC. Protein product: CASSGGHGANVLTF.

A note on this clonotype: A read error may be the cause here, since a much bigger clone is one base away. The V and J genes are TRBV28 and TRBJ2-7; D not resolved. Trimming shortened V by 2 bases and J by 1 base, and 12 bases separated the two germline ends. From germline, CDR1 is MDHEN and CDR2 SYDVKM. The CDR3 has 15 residues. This CDR3 reads CASSLSRGCSYEQYF. The CDR3 coding sequence is TGTGCCAGCAGTTTAAGCCGTGGGTGTTCCTACGAGCAGTACTTC. Complete variable domain (other parts from reference TRBV28 and TRBJ2-7): DVKVTQSSRYLVKRTGEKVFLECVQDMDHENMFWYRQDPGLGLRLIYFSYDVKMKEKGDIPEGYSVSREKKERFSLILESASTNQTSMYLCASSLSRGCSYEQYFGPGTRLTVT.

This clonotype was counted once. Given a much more abundant clone one base away, this may be a read error. CDR3 coding DNA: TGCGCCAGCAACCCAATGCCTCTAGCGGCCCAAGAGACCCAGTACTTC. Translation: CASNPMPLAAQETQYF. V gene TRBV5-1 combines with J gene TRBJ2-5; 7 bases are shared with TRBD2. V was clipped by 6 bases and J by 1 base; unmatched bases: 12. The CDR3 consists of 16 residues. CDR1 SGHRS and CDR2 YFSETQ come from the germline V gene. Full variable domain (remainder filled in from reference TRBV5-1 and TRBJ2-5): KAGVTQTPRYLIKTRGQQVTLSCSPISGHRSVSWYQQTPGQGLQFLFEYFSETQRNKGNFPGRFSGRQFSNSRSEMNVSTLELGDSALYLCASNPMPLAAQETQYFGPGTRLLVL.

This clonotype was seen ten or more times. The chain couples TRBV12-3 or TRBV12-4 to TRBJ1-1, with D perhaps TRBD1 (5 bases). CDR3 length equals 14 residues. V was trimmed by 2 bases and J by 4 bases, leaving 11 bases between them. The CDR3 bases are TGTGCCAGCAGTTTACAGGGATCGGGCACTGAAGCTTTCTTT. It specifies CASSLQGSGTEAFF.